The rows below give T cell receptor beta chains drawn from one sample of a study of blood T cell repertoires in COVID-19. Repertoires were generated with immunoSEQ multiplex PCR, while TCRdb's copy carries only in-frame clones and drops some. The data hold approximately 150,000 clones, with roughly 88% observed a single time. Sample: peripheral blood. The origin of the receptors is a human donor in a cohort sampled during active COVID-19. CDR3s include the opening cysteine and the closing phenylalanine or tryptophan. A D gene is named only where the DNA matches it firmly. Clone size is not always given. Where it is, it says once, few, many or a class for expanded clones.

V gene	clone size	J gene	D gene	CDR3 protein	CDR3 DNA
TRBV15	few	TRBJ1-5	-	CATSRDDLEPRYQPQHF	TGTGCCACCAGCAGAGATGACCTCGAACCTAGGTATCAGCCCCAGCATTTT
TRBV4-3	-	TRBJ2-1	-	CASSPRQSSYNEQFF	TGCGCCAGCAGCCCCCGACAGAGCTCCTACAATGAGCAGTTCTTC
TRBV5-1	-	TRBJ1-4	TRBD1	CASSSYNPGQGSGYTNEKLFF	TGCGCCAGCAGCTCCTACAACCCGGGACAGGGGAGTGGGTACACTAATGAAAAACTGTTTTTT
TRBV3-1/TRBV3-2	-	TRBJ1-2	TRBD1	CASSQGDRGGYGYTF	TGTGCCAGCAGCCAAGGGGACAGGGGTGGCTATGGCTACACCTTC
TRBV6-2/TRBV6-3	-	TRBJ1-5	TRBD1	CASSSRDRGENSNQPQHF	TGTGCCAGCAGTAGCCGGGACAGGGGCGAAAATAGCAATCAGCCCCAGCATTTT
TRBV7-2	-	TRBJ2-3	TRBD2	CASSLGTSEADTQYF	TGTGCCAGCAGCTTAGGGACTAGCGAAGCAGATACGCAGTATTTT
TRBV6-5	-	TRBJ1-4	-	CASSYSMRSGEKLFF	TGTGCCAGCAGTTACTCGATGAGATCAGGAGAAAAACTGTTTTTT
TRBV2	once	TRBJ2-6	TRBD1	CASSDSRDRGLGSGANVLTF	TGTGCCAGCAGTGACAGCCGGGACAGGGGTTTAGGTTCTGGGGCCAACGTCCTGACTTTC
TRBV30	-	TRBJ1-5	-	CAWSTSRGPQHF	TGTGCCTGGAGTACCAGCAGGGGGCCCCAGCATTTT
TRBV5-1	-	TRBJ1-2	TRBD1	CASSARTGGLDGYTF	TGCGCCAGCAGCGCCCGGACAGGGGGCTTGGATGGCTACACCTTC